These 3 T cell receptor beta chains were all obtained from the same sample, sequenced in a study of blood T cells in healthy people across ages. A sample-barcoded 5' primer and a J-beta primer mix were used in a second PCR of roughly 6 to 11 cycles. TCRdb re-derived calls from the 5' RACE reads in MiXCR, one entry per CDR3 protein. The data contain 800,000 or so distinct CDR3 sequences, around a quarter of them singletons. This sample was shared with a second study, whose subject was T cells of mothers and their children.

Sequences were obtained from blood. These receptors were obtained from a boy aged 5 to 17 in good health.

This clonotype was detected only a few times. The chain has TRBV11-1 and TRBJ2-7; the match to TRBD2 covers 13 bases. Germline CDR1 reads SGHAT; CDR2 reads FQDESV (reference sequence). This CDR3 spans 17 amino acids. V shed 5 bases and J 2 bases; nucleotides not matched to a gene: 9. The CDR3 here is CASSQLRGLAGPYEQYF. The CDR3 coding sequence is TGTGCCAGCAGCCAACTTCGGGGACTAGCGGGACCCTACGAGCAGTACTTC.

This clonotype was found a few times. CDR3 nucleotides: TGTGCCAGCAGTTCCCCCGGCGTCCTCGGCTACGAGCAGTACTTC. Translated: CASSSPGVLGYEQYF. This chain links TRBV6-2 or TRBV6-3 with TRBJ2-5; D unclear. The closer fit of TRBJ2-7 to the DNA end suggests the J call may be wrong. Germline V lookup: CDR1 MNHEY, CDR2 SVGEGT. The CDR3 spans 15 residues.

V and J are TRBV11-2 and TRBJ2-7; maybe TRBD1 (6 bases). Matching the DNA end better, TRBJ2-1 makes the J call doubtful. CDR1 and CDR2 from the germline V gene are SGHAT and FQNNGV. The CDR3 loop spans 15 amino acids. In DNA, the CDR3 is TGTGCCAGCAGCTTAGATTCAGGCCAGGGGAATGAGCAGTTCTTC. This gives the protein CASSLDSGQGNEQFF.